The source of this T cell receptor (beta chain) is a study of shared clonotypes between healthy human individuals. Naive-designated CD8 cells lacked CD45RO, were positively enriched for CCR7, and omitted terminally differentiated effector memory CD45RA+ cells. The CDR3 sequence is 15 residues long. Germline V CDR1 and CDR2: SEHNR, FQNEAQ (reference sequence). With V trimmed by 0 bases and J by 5 bases, 6 bases remained unmatched. The method was immunoSEQ multiplex PCR; TCRdb's version includes in-frame clones alone and lacks a portion of them. This sample has hundreds of thousands of clones, with roughly 96% found just once.

Sequenced material: naive CD8+ T cells sorted from blood. This TCR came from a woman in her 30s in good health. The rearrangement joins TRBV7-9 to TRBJ1-1, with TRBD1 matching over 7 bases. CDR3 sequence (DNA): TGTGCCAGCAGCTTAGCTTCAGGGGGTAAAACTGAAGCTTTCTTT. It encodes CASSLASGGKTEAFF.